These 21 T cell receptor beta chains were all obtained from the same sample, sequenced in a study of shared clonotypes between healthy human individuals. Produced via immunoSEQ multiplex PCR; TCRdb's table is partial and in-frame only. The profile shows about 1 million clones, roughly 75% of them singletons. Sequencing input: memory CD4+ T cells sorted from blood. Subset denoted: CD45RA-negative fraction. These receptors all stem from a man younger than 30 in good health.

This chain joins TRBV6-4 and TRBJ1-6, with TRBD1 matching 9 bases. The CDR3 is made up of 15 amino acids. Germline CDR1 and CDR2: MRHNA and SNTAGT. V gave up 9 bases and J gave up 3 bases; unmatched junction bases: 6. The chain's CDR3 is CARFGTGNYNSPLHF. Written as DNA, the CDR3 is TGTGCCAGATTCGGGACAGGGAACTATAATTCACCCCTCCACTTT.

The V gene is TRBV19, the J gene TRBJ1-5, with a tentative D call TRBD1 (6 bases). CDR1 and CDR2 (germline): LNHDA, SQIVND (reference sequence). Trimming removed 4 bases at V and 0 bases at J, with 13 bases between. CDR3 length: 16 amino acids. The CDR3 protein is CASSTTGTYSNQPQHF. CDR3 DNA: TGTGCCAGTAGTACAACCGGGACATATAGCAATCAGCCCCAGCATTTT.

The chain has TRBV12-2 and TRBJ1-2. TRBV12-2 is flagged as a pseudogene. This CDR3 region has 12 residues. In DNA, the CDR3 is TGTGCAAGTCGCTTAGCGCCGGAGGGCTACACCTTC. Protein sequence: CASRLAPEGYTF.

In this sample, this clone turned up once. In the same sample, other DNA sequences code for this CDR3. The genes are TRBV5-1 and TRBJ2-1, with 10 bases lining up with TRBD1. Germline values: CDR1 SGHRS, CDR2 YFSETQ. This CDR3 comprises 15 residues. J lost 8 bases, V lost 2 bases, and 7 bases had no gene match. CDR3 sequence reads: CASSLEGQGVDEQFF. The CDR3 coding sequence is TGCGCCAGCAGCTTAGAAGGACAGGGGGTTGATGAGCAGTTCTTC.

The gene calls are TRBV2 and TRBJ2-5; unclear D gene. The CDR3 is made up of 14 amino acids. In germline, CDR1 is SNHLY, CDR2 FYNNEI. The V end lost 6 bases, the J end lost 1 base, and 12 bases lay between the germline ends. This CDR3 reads CASSPSASQETQYF. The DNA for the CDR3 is TGTGCCAGCAGCCCAAGTGCCTCCCAAGAGACCCAGTACTTC.

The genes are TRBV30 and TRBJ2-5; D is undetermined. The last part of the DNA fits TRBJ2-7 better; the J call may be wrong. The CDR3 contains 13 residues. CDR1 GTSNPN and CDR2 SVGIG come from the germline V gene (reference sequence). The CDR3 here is CAWSVNPSYEQYF. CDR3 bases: TGTGCCTGGAGTGTCAACCCCTCCTACGAGCAGTACTTC.

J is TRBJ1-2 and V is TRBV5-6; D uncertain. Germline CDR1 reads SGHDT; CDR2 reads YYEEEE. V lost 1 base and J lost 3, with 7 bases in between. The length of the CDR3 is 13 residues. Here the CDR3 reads CASSLPDYYGYTF. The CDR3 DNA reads TGTGCCAGCAGCTTGCCGGATTACTATGGCTACACCTTC.

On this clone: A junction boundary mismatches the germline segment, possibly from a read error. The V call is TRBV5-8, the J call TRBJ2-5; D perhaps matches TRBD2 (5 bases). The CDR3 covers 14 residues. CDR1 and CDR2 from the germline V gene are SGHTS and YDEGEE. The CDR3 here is CASSFPTEAETQYF. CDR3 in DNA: TGTGCCAGCAGCTTTCCCACGGAAGCGGAGACTCAGTACTTC.

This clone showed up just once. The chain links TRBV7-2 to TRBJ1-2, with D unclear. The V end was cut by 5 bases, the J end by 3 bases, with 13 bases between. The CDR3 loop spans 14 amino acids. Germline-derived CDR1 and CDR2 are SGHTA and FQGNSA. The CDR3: CASSTGKGDYGYTF. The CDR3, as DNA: TGTGCCAGCAGCACGGGGAAGGGTGACTATGGCTACACCTTC.

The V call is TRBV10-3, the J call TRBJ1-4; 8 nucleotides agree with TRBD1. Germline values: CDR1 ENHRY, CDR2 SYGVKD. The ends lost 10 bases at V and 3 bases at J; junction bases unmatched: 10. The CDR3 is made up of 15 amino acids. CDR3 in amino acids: CATGRGQGSNEKLFF. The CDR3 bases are TGTGCCACCGGGCGAGGACAGGGCTCTAATGAAAAACTGTTTTTT.

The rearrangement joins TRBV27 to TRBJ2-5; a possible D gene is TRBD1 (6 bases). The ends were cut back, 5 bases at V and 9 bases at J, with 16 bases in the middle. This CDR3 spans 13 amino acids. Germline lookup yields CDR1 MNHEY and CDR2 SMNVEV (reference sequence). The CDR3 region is CASSTGSRVSQYF. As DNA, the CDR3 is TGTGCCAGCAGTACAGGGTCCCGCGTGTCCCAGTACTTC.

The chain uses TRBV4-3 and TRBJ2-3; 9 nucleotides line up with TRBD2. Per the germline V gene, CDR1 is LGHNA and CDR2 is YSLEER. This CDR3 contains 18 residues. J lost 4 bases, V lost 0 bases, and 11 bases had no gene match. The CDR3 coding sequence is TGCGCCAGCAGCCAAGATGGAGCTAGCGGGAAAGTTGCAGATACGCAGTATTTT. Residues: CASSQDGASGKVADTQYF.

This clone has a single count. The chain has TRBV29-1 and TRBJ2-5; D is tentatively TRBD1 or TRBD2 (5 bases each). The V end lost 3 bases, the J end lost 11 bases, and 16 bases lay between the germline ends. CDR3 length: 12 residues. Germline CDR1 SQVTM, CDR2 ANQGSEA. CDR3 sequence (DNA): TGCAGCGTTGAGTTTGGGGGTAAGGAGCAGTACTTC. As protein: CSVEFGGKEQYF.

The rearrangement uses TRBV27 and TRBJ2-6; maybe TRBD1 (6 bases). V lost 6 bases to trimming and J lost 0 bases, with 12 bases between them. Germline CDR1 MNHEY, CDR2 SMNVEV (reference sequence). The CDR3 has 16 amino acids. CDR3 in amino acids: CASSPDRRSGANVLTF. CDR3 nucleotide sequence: TGTGCCAGCAGCCCGGACAGACGCTCTGGGGCCAACGTCCTGACTTTC.

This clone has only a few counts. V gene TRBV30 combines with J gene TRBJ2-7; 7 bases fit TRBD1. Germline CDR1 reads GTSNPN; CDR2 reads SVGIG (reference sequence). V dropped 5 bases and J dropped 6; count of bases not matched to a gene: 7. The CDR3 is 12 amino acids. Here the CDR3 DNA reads TGTGCCTGGGGACATACAGGGGCCGAGCAGTACTTC. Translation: CAWGHTGAEQYF.

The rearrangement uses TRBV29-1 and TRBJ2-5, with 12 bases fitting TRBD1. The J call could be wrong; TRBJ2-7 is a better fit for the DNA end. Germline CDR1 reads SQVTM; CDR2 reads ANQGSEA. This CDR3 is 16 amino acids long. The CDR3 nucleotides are TGCAGCGTCCAACACGGGACAGGGGGCAGGTCCTACGAGCAGTACTTC. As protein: CSVQHGTGGRSYEQYF.

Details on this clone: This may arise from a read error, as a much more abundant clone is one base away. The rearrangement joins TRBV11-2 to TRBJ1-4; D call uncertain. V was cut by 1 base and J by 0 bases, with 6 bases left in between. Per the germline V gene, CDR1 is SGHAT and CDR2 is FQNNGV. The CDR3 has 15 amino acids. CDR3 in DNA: TGTGCCAGCAGCTTAGGGGCGACAACTAATGAAAAACTGTTTTTT. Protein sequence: CASSLGATTNEKLFF. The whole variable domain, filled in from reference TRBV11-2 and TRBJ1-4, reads EAGVAQSPRYKIIEKRQSVAFWCNPISGHATLYWYQQILGQGPKLLIQFQNNGVVDDSQLPKDRFSAERLKGVDSTLKIQPAKLEDSAVYLCASSLGATTNEKLFFGSGTQLSVL.

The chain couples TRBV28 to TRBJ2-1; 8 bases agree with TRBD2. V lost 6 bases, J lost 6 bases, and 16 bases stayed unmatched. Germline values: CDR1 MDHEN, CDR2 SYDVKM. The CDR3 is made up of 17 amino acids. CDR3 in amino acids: CASSSPGGLAGRNEQFF. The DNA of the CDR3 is TGTGCCAGCAGCTCCCCGGGGGGGCTAGCGGGCCGCAATGAGCAGTTCTTC.

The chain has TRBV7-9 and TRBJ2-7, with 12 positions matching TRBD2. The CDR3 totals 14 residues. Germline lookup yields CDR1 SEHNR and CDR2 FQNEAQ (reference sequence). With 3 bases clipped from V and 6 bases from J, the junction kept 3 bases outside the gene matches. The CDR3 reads CASSFGLAGIEQYF. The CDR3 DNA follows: TGTGCCAGCAGCTTTGGACTAGCGGGAATCGAGCAGTACTTC.

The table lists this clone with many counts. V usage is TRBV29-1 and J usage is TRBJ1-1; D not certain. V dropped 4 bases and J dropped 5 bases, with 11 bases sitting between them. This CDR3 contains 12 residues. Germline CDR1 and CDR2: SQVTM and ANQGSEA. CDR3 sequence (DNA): TGCAGCGTTGGCGGAGGACGGACTGAAGCTTTCTTT. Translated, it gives CSVGGGRTEAFF.

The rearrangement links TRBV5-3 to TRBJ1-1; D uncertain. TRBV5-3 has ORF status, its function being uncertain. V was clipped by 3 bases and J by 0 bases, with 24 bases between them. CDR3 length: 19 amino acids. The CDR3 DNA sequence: TGTGCCAGAAGCTCTCGGAACAAGATTTGCGGAGGAGTGAACACTGAAGCTTTCTTT. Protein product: CARSSRNKICGGVNTEAFF.